The next 23 T cell receptor beta chains were all read from a single sample in a study of T-cell memory formation after mild COVID-19. One entry per CDR3 protein results from TCRdb running MiXCR on the 5' RACE reads. The sample records hundreds of thousands of distinct CDR3 sequences, around 20% being singletons. The material sequenced was PBMCs or a T cell subset sorted from them (not recorded which). All receptors come from an adult woman who had mild COVID-19 (a few samples of this study predate the infection). Cell type and time point are not known.

The rearrangement links TRBV4-3 to TRBJ2-1; D could derive from TRBD1 or TRBD2 (5 bases each). V shed 1 base and J shed 6 bases, with 22 bases lying between them. Germline assignment: CDR1 LGHNA and CDR2 YSLEER. The CDR3 sequence is 18 residues long. The CDR3 DNA is TGCGCCAGCAGCCAAGCCCCAGATGGGGAGAGGGGCAGCAATGAGCAGTTCTTC. Translating it yields CASSQAPDGERGSNEQFF.

CDR3 sequence (DNA): TGTGCCAGCAGCGCGCGCGACAGGGTCTACGAGCAGTACTTC. Protein product: CASSARDRVYEQYF. The chain combines TRBV9 with TRBJ2-7; 7 bases align to TRBD1. Per the germline V gene, CDR1 is SGDLS and CDR2 is YYNGEE. V was pared by 3 bases and J by 3 bases, with 6 bases of the junction left unmatched. This CDR3 has 14 amino acids. Drawing the rest from reference TRBV9 and TRBJ2-7, the complete variable domain is DSGVTQTPKHLITATGQRVTLRCSPRSGDLSVYWYQQSLDQGLQFLIQYYNGEERAKGNILERFSAQQFPDLHSELNLSSLELGDSALYFCASSARDRVYEQYFGPGTRLTVT.

V and J are TRBV12-3 or TRBV12-4 and TRBJ2-1; the match to TRBD2 covers 7 bases. The V and J ends lost 5 bases and 0 bases, in that order; junction bases with no gene match: 7. There are 16 residues in the CDR3. This CDR3 is CASSPGTTVSYNEQFF. As DNA, the CDR3 is TGTGCCAGCAGTCCCGGGACTACCGTCTCCTACAATGAGCAGTTCTTC.

This clonotype turned up a few times. In DNA, the CDR3 is TGTGCCAGCTCACCTGAGGGGACAGGGCCCACAGATACGCAGTATTTT. Translation: CASSPEGTGPTDTQYF. The J gene is TRBJ2-3, the V gene TRBV18; 9 bases are shared with TRBD1. CDR3 length: 16 amino acids. V lost 3 bases, J lost 2 bases, and 6 bases stayed unmatched. Germline CDR1 is KGHSH and CDR2 is LQKENI. The full variable domain, completed using reference TRBV18 and TRBJ2-3, is NAGVMQNPRHLVRRRGQEARLRCSPMKGHSHVYWYRQLPEEGLKFMVYLQKENIIDESGMPKERFSAEFPKEGPSILRIQQVVRGDSAAYFCASSPEGTGPTDTQYFGPGTRLTVL.

This clonotype was counted between two and nine times. This chain links TRBV9 with TRBJ2-1; D not resolved. V gave up 4 bases and J gave up 6 bases, with 11 bases separating them. From germline, CDR1 is SGDLS and CDR2 YYNGEE. The CDR3 contains 13 residues. The DNA for the CDR3 is TGTGCCAGCAGCACAGCATTGCTCAATGAGCAGTTCTTC. Its translation: CASSTALLNEQFF.

This clonotype was found a few times. The genes are TRBV24-1 and TRBJ2-2, with D maybe TRBD1 (5 bases). Germline V lookup: CDR1 KGHDR, CDR2 SFDVKD. The CDR3 length is 14 residues. Trimming removed 6 bases from V and 6 bases from J, with 13 bases in between. CDR3 bases: TGTGCCACCAGTCTGGGGTTCAGGGCCGGGGAGCTGTTTTTT. The encoded protein is CATSLGFRAGELFF.

Ten or more counts support this clonotype. This sequence joins TRBV4-1 and TRBJ2-1; D may correspond to TRBD1 or TRBD2 (5 bases each). Germline V gene lookup returns CDR1 MGHRA and CDR2 YSYEKL. V was trimmed by 5 bases and J by 5 bases, leaving 16 bases between them. The CDR3 covers 15 residues. In DNA, the CDR3 is TGCGCCAGCAGCAACCGGGGCCTCTCGCACAATGAGCAGTTCTTC. Encoded protein: CASSNRGLSHNEQFF.

This clonotype was seen more than once but under ten times. The genes are TRBV30 and TRBJ2-1; 9 bases match TRBD2. This CDR3 spans 15 amino acids. Germline values: CDR1 GTSNPN, CDR2 SVGIG (reference sequence). V was clipped by 2 bases and J by 6 bases; unmatched bases: 8. This CDR3 is CAWSPVAGVGNEQFF. CDR3 nucleotides: TGTGCCTGGAGTCCCGTAGCGGGAGTAGGCAATGAGCAGTTCTTC.

A few counts support this clonotype. The chain is built from TRBV4-1 and TRBJ2-7, with D perhaps matching TRBD1 (5 bases). The CDR3 contains 12 residues. Trimming left V 5 bases short and J 8 bases short, with 13 bases between. In germline, CDR1 is MGHRA, CDR2 YSYEKL. CDR3 amino acids: CASSNAQGKQYF. CDR3 bases: TGCGCCAGCAGCAATGCGCAGGGTAAGCAGTACTTC.

The genes are TRBV5-1 and TRBJ1-1; 8 bases align to TRBD1. There are 14 residues in the CDR3. With 5 bases clipped from V and 1 base from J, the junction kept 4 bases outside the gene matches. CDR1 and CDR2 (germline): SGHRS, YFSETQ. The CDR3 here is CASRYGQGNTEAFF. CDR3 nucleotide sequence: TGCGCCAGCAGATACGGACAGGGGAACACTGAAGCTTTCTTT.

The chain combines TRBV27 with TRBJ1-4; maybe TRBD1 (5 bases). V lost 5 bases, J lost 8 bases, and 18 bases lay in between. The CDR3 length is 15 residues. Germline V CDR1 and CDR2: MNHEY, SMNVEV (reference sequence). The CDR3 here is CASSPGTTSREKLFF. The CDR3 nucleotides are TGTGCCAGCAGTCCCGGGACCACTTCGAGAGAAAAACTGTTTTTT.

The genes are TRBV4-2 and TRBJ2-1; 11 bases are a match to TRBD2. Germline V gene sequence: CDR1 LGHNA, CDR2 YNFKEQ. This CDR3 spans 15 amino acids. With 6 bases clipped from V and 7 bases from J, the junction kept 8 bases outside the gene matches. The CDR3 sequence is CASRVAGGPLNEQFF. For the CDR3, the DNA is TGTGCCAGCAGGGTAGCGGGAGGGCCGTTGAATGAGCAGTTCTTC.

The chain couples TRBV5-6 to TRBJ2-4; 10 nucleotides agree with TRBD2. CDR1 and CDR2 (germline): SGHDT, YYEEEE. J was trimmed by 6 bases and V by 4 bases; bases with no gene match: 16. The CDR3 has 18 residues. The CDR3 DNA reads as TGTGCCAGCAGCCCATGGGGAGCGGGAGGGCCGCCGACAAACATTCAGTACTTC. Encoded protein: CASSPWGAGGPPTNIQYF. The full variable domain, completed using reference TRBV5-6 and TRBJ2-4, is DAGVTQSPTHLIKTRGQQVTLRCSPKSGHDTVSWYQQALGQGPQFIFQYYEEEERQRGNFPDRFSGHQFPNYSSELNVNALLLGDSALYLCASSPWGAGGPPTNIQYFGAGTRLSVL.

This CDR3 reads CASSEALDTGELFF. The CDR3 nucleotides are TGTGCCAGCAGTGAAGCACTTGACACCGGGGAGCTGTTTTTT. This chain connects TRBV6-1 to TRBJ2-2; D gene ambiguous. Germline-derived CDR1 and CDR2 are MNHNS and SASEGT. The CDR3 has 14 residues. V was cut by 0 bases and J by 3 bases, with 5 bases left in between.

The table lists this clonotype with a few counts. This chain joins TRBV11-2 and TRBJ2-2; TRBD2 aligns across 10 bases. With V trimmed by 5 bases and J by 0 bases, 3 bases remained unmatched. This CDR3 comprises 16 residues. CDR1 and CDR2 (germline): SGHAT, FQNNGV. The CDR3 DNA is TGTGCCAGCAGCCTTCTAGCGGGGGCGAACACCGGGGAGCTGTTTTTT. Translating gives CASSLLAGANTGELFF. Full variable domain (missing parts from reference TRBV11-2 and TRBJ2-2): EAGVAQSPRYKIIEKRQSVAFWCNPISGHATLYWYQQILGQGPKLLIQFQNNGVVDDSQLPKDRFSAERLKGVDSTLKIQPAKLEDSAVYLCASSLLAGANTGELFFGEGSRLTVL.

This chain connects TRBV7-9 to TRBJ2-7; D is undetermined. Germline values: CDR1 SEHNR, CDR2 FQNEAQ (reference sequence). Between the trimmed V and J ends, which lost 5 bases and 0 bases, there was a span of 17 bases. The CDR3 length is 16 residues. CDR3 residues: CASSQTGRSGSYEQYF. The DNA of the CDR3 is TGTGCCAGCAGCCAAACCGGGCGGTCGGGCTCCTACGAGCAGTACTTC.

V and J are TRBV29-1 and TRBJ1-1, with 8 bases identical to TRBD1. The CDR3 consists of 14 residues. CDR1 SQVTM and CDR2 ANQGSEA come from the germline V gene. The V segment lost 4 bases and the J segment 2 bases; nucleotides outside the gene matches: 6. The CDR3 region is CSVVDRASNTEAFF. CDR3 nucleotides: TGCAGCGTTGTGGACAGGGCGAGTAACACTGAAGCTTTCTTT.

This clonotype was found once. The CDR3 protein is CASSQFSNQPQHF. The CDR3 DNA follows: TGTGCCAGCTCGCAATTTAGCAATCAGCCCCAGCATTTT. The chain has TRBV18 and TRBJ1-5; D is undetermined. The CDR3 is made up of 13 amino acids. Germline V gene data show CDR1 as KGHSH and CDR2 as LQKENI. V was trimmed by 6 bases and J by 0 bases, leaving 6 bases between them.

The genes are TRBV19 and TRBJ2-7, with D perhaps TRBD1 (6 bases). Trimming pared 5 bases from V and 3 bases from J, leaving 11 bases between. The CDR3 extends over 13 amino acids. CDR1 LNHDA and CDR2 SQIVND come from the germline V gene (reference sequence). As DNA, the CDR3 is TGTGCCAGTAGTGACAGGTGGAACTACGAGCAGTACTTC. This translates into CASSDRWNYEQYF. The whole variable domain, filled in from reference TRBV19 and TRBJ2-7, reads DGGITQSPKYLFRKEGQNVTLSCEQNLNHDAMYWYRQDPGQGLRLIYYSQIVNDFQKGDIAEGYSVSREKKESFPLTVTSAQKNPTAFYLCASSDRWNYEQYFGPGTRLTVT.

This clonotype was seen more than once but under ten times. The rearrangement uses TRBV15 and TRBJ2-2; D remains unclear. V lost 0 bases and J 7 bases, leaving 9 bases between the germline ends. CDR1 is LNHNV, CDR2 YYDKDF, per germline (reference sequence). This CDR3 contains 14 residues. The CDR3: CATSREGKNGELFF. In DNA form, the CDR3 reads TGTGCCACCAGCAGAGAAGGGAAGAACGGGGAGCTGTTTTTT.

V usage is TRBV4-2 and J usage is TRBJ2-1; 10 bases match TRBD2. Losses at the gene ends were 1 base for V and 9 bases for J; bases not matched to a gene: 9. Germline V lookup: CDR1 LGHNA, CDR2 YNFKEQ. The CDR3 runs 16 residues. CDR3 DNA sequence: TGTGCCAGCAGCCAAGCCGATAGCGGGGGGCCCGGTGAGCAGTTCTTC. It encodes CASSQADSGGPGEQFF.

This clonotype has a handful of counts. The chain employs TRBV9 and TRBJ2-5; TRBD2 aligns across 10 bases. From germline, CDR1 is SGDLS and CDR2 YYNGEE. The V gene end was trimmed by 4 bases and the J gene end by 3 bases; junction bases not matched to a gene: 18. The CDR3 runs to 19 residues. The CDR3 DNA sequence: TGTGCCAGCAGCCCTCCCTGGGCTAGCGGGAGATCGGGCGAAGAGACCCAGTACTTC. It translates to CASSPPWASGRSGEETQYF. Variable domain in full (rest from reference TRBV9 and TRBJ2-5): DSGVTQTPKHLITATGQRVTLRCSPRSGDLSVYWYQQSLDQGLQFLIQYYNGEERAKGNILERFSAQQFPDLHSELNLSSLELGDSALYFCASSPPWASGRSGEETQYFGPGTRLLVL.

The chain employs TRBV5-1 and TRBJ2-7, with 7 bases lining up with TRBD2. From germline, CDR1 is SGHRS and CDR2 YFSETQ. The J segment lost 0 bases and the V segment lost 6 bases, leaving 6 bases of the junction unmatched. This CDR3 spans 14 amino acids. The chain's CDR3 is CASNHGGYSYEQYF. In nucleotides, the CDR3 is TGCGCCAGCAATCACGGGGGGTACTCCTACGAGCAGTACTTC.